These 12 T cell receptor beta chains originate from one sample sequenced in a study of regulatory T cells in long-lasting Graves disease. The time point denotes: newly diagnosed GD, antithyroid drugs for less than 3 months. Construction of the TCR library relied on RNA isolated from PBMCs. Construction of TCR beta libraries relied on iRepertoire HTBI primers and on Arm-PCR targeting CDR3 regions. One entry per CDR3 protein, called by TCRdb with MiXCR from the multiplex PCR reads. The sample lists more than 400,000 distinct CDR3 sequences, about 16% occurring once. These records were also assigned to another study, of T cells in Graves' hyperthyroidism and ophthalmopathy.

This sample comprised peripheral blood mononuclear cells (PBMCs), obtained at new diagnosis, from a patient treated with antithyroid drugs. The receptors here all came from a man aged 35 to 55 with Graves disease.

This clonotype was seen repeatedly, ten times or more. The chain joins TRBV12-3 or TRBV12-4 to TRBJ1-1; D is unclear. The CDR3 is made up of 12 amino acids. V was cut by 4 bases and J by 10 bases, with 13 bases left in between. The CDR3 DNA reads TGTGCCAGCAGTTCCGCACTCTCTGGAGCTTTCTTT. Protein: CASSSALSGAFF.

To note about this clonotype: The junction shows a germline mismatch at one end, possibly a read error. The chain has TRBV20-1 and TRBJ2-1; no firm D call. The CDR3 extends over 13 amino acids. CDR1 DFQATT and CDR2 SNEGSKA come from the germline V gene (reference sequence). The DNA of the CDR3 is TGCAGTGTTAGAAGTGAGGATTACAATGAGCGGTTCTTC. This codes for CSVRSEDYNERFF.

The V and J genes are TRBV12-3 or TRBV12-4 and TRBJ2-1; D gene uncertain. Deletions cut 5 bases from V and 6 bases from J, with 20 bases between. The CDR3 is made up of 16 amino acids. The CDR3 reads CASSPIIGFEVNEQFF. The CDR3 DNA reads TGTGCCAGCAGTCCAATAATAGGATTCGAGGTCAATGAGCAGTTCTTC.

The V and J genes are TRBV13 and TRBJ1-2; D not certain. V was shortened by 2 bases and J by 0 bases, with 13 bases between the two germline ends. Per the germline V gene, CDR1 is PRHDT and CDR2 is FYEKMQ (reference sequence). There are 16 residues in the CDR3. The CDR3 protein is CASSLLAGLANYGYTF. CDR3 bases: TGTGCCAGCAGCTTATTGGCAGGATTAGCTAACTATGGCTACACCTTC.

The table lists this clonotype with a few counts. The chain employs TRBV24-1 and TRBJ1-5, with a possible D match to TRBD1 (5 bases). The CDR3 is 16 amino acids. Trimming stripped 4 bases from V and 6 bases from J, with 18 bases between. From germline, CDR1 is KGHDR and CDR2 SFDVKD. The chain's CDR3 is CATSDQGAPGSQPQHF. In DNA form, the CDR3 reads TGTGCCACCAGTGACCAAGGGGCCCCGGGGAGTCAGCCCCAGCATTTT.

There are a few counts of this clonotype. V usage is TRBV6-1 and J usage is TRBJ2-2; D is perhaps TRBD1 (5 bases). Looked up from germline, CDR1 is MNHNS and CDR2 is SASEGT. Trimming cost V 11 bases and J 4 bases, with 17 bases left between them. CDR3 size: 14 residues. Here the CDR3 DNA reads TGTGCCGTCAACAAGGGGATCACCACCGGGGAGCTGTTTTTT. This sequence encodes CAVNKGITTGELFF.

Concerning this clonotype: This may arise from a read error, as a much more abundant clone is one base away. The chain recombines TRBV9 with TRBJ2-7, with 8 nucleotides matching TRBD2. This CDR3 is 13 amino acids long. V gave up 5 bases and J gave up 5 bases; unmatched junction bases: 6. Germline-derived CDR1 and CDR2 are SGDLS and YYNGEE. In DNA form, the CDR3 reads TGTGCCAGCAGTCACGACGGGGGGGACGAGCAGTACTTC. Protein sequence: CASSHDGGDEQYF.

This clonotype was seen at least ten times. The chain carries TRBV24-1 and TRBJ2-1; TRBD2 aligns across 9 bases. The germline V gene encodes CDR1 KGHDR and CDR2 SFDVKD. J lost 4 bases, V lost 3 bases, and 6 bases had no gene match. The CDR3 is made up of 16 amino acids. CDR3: CATSDPLAGPYNEQFF. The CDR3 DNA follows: TGTGCCACCAGTGATCCCCTAGCGGGGCCGTACAATGAGCAGTTCTTC.

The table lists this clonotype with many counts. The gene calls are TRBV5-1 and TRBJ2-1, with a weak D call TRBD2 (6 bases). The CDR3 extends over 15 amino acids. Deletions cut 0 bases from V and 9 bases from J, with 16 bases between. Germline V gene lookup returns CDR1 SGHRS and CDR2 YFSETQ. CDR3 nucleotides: TGCGCCAGCAGCTTGGCCCCGGGAGCCGTTGGTGAGCAGTTCTTC. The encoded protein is CASSLAPGAVGEQFF.

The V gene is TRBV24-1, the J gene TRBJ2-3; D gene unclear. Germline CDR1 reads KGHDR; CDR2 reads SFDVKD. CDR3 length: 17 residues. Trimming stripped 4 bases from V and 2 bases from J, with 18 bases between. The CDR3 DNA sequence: TGTGCCACCAGTGACCCTGAAAGTAGTCATTTCACAGATACGCAGTATTTT. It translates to CATSDPESSHFTDTQYF.

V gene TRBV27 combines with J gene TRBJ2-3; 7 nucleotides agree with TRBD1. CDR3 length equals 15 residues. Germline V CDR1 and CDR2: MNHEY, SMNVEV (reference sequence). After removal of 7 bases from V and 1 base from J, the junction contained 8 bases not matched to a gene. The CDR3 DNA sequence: TGTGCCAGCACCACACAGGGGTCGGGCACAGATACGCAGTATTTT. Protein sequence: CASTTQGSGTDTQYF.

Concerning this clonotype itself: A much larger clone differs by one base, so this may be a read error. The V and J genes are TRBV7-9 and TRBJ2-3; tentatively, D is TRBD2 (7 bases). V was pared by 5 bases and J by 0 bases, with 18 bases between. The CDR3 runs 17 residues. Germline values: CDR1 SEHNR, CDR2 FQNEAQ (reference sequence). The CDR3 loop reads CASSGGGARESTDTQYF. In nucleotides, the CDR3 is TGTGCCAGCAGCGGAGGGGGGGCGAGAGAAAGCACAGATACGCAGTATTTT.